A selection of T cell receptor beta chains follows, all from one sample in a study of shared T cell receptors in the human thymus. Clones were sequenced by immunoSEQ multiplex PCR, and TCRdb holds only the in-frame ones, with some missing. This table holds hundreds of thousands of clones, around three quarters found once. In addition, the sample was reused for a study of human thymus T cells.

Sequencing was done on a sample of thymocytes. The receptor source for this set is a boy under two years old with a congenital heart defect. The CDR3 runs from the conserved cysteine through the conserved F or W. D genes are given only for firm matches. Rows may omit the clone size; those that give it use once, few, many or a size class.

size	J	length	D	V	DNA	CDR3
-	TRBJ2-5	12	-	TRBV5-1	TGCGCCAGCAGCTTGAAAACGGGGACCCAGTACTTC	CASSLKTGTQYF
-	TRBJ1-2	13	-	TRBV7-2	TGTGCCAGCGGAGCCAGGGCTAACTATGGCTACACCTTC	CASGARANYGYTF
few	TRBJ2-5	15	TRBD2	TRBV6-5	TGTGCCAGCAGTTACTCGGCTAGCGGGAAGGAGACCCAGTACTTC	CASSYSASGKETQYF
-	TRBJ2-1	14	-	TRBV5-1	TGCGCCAGCAGCTTGGTGGGACTTTCCAATGAGCAGTTCTTC	CASSLVGLSNEQFF
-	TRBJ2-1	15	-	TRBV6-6	TGTGCCAGCAGTTCTGGCGGTAGCTCCTACAATGAGCAGTTCTTC	CASSSGGSSYNEQFF
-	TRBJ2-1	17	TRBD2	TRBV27	TGTGCCAGCAGTTTAAGCATCGGGACTAGCTCCTACAATGAGCAGTTCTTC	CASSLSIGTSSYNEQFF
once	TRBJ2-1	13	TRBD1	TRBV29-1	TGCAGCGGGACAGGGGGCCCCGACAATGAGCAGTTCTTC	CSGTGGPDNEQFF
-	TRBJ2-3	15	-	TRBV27	TGTGCCAGCAGCGACCCGCTAGCGTCATCAGATACGCAGTATTTT	CASSDPLASSDTQYF
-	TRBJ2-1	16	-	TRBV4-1	TGCGCCAGCAGCCTGAGTTATAGGGGCCGCCGGACTGAGCAGTTCTTC	CASSLSYRGRRTEQFF
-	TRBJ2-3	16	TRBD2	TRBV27	TGTGCCAGCAGTTTTCGGGCGGGAGGGTGGACAGATACGCAGTATTTT	CASSFRAGGWTDTQYF
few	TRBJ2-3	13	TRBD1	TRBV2	TGTGCCACCCAGGACAGGGCTGAAGATACGCAGTATTTT	CATQDRAEDTQYF
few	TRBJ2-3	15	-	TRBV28	TGTGCCAGCAGTTTAGCCTTTATGAAGCCAGATACGCAGTATTTT	CASSLAFMKPDTQYF
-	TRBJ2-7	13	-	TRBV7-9	TGTGCCAGCAGCTTAGCGCCGGAGGACGAGCAGTACTTC	CASSLAPEDEQYF
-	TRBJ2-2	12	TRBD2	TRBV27	TGTGCCAGCAGGGGGACTAGAGGGGAGCTGTTTTTT	CASRGTRGELFF
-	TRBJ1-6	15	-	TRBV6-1	TGTGCCAGCAGTGAAGAAACAGGGAGAGATTCACCCCTCCACTTT	CASSEETGRDSPLHF
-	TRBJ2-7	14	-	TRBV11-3	TGTGCCAGCAGCTTATCTACGCCGTGGTACGAGCAGTACTTC	CASSLSTPWYEQYF
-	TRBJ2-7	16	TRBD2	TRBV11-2	TGTGCCAGCAGCCAGGGATCCGGGACTAGCGACTACGAGCAGTACTTC	CASSQGSGTSDYEQYF
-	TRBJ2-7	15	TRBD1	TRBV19	TGTGCCAGTAGTAAAACTGGACAGGGCGTGGGCGAGCAGTACTTC	CASSKTGQGVGEQYF
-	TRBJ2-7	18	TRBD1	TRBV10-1	TGCGCCAGCAGTCAGGGTAATTATTCCAGGGGGACCCCCTACGAGCAGTACTTC	CASSQGNYSRGTPYEQYF
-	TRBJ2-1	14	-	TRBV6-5	TGTGCCAGCAGACCTAGGGACTTCTACAATGAGCAGTTCTTC	CASRPRDFYNEQFF
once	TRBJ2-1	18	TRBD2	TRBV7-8	TGTGCCAGCACCCCGGGACTAGCGGGAGGGCCCTCCTACAATGAGCAGTTCTTC	CASTPGLAGGPSYNEQFF
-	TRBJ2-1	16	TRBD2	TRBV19	TGTGCCAGTAGTATCGATAGCGGGAGGGCCTACAATGAGCAGTTCTTC	CASSIDSGRAYNEQFF
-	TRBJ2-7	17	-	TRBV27	TGTGCCAGCAGTTCCCACCCGGTTGGGGGCCACACCTACGAGCAGTACTTC	CASSSHPVGGHTYEQYF
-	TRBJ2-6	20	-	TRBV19	TGTGCCAGTGCTCGAAATGATGGGGGGAAGGCCCACTCTGGGGCCAACGTCCTGACTTTC	CASARNDGGKAHSGANVLTF
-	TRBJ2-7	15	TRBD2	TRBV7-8	TGTGCCAGCAGCTCCAGACTAGCGGGCGGCGACGAGCAGTACTTC	CASSSRLAGGDEQYF
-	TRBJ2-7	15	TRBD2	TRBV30	TGTGCCTGTCCCTCGAGCGGGAGAGGGCACTACGAGCAGTACTTC	CACPSSGRGHYEQYF
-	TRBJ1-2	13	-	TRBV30	TGTGCCTCCACGGGCTGGGGAGACTATGGCTACACCTTC	CASTGWGDYGYTF
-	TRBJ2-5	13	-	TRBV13	TGTGCCAGCAGCAAACTAGGTCAAGAGACCCAGTACTTC	CASSKLGQETQYF
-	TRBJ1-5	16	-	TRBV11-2	TGTGCCTCCCAGCTTGGGGGTGACAGGCACAATCAGCCCCAGCATTTT	CASQLGGDRHNQPQHF
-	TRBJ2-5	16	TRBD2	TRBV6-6	TGTGCCAGCAGTCCTCCGACTAGCGGGAGGAAAGAGACCCAGTACTTC	CASSPPTSGRKETQYF
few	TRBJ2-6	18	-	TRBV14	TGTGCCAGCAGCCCAGCGGACCTCTGTCCATCTGGGGCCAACGTCCTGACTTTC	CASSPADLCPSGANVLTF
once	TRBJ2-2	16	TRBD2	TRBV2	TGTGCCAGCAGTGAAGGGGCTAGCGGGAGTTTCGGGGAGCTGTTTTTT	CASSEGASGSFGELFF
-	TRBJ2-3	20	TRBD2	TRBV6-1	TGTGCCAGCAGTGAAAGGGACGGCTCTGACGCGGGAGTGAAGTCAGATACGCAGTATTTT	CASSERDGSDAGVKSDTQYF
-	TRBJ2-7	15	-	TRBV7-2	TGTGCCAGCAGCTTAGTGAGTCTTAGCTACTACGAGCAGTACTTC	CASSLVSLSYYEQYF